This T cell receptor (beta chain) comes out of a study of molecular identifiers for immune sequencing clone quantification. This clonotype was seen repeatedly, ten times or more. J was trimmed by 2 bases and V by 6 bases; bases with no gene match: 14. The CDR3 contains 17 residues. Germline lookup yields CDR1 SGHVS and CDR2 FQNEAQ. TCRdb analysed the PCR reads with MiXCR anew, one entry per CDR3 protein. The top ten hold 1.3% to 1.5% of the sample, which has fewer than 75,000 distinct CDR3 sequences, less than 20% seen once. This clonotype originated in a human donor in good health. Some libraries in this study had Jurkat cell RNA spiked in. The chain combines TRBV7-8 with TRBJ2-5; 8 positions agree with TRBD2. The sequenced material came from naive CD8+ T cells from blood, with Jurkat cell RNA spiked in. The subset: FACS-sorted CD8+CD4-CCR7+CD45RA+ naive T cells. This CDR3 reads CASSSPGASGFQETQYF. DNA for the CDR3: TGTGCCAGCAGTTCACCCGGGGCTAGCGGGTTTCAAGAGACCCAGTACTTC.